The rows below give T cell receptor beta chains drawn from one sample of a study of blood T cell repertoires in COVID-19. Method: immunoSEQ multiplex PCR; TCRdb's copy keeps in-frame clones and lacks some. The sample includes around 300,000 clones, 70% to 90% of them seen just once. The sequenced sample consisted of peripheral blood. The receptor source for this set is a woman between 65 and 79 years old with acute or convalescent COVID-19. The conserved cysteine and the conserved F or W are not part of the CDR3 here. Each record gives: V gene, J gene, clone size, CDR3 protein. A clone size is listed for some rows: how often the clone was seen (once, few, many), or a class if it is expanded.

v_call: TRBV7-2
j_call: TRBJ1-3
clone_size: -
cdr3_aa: ASSPSPTGTGNTIY

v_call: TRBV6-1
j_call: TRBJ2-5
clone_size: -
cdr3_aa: ASSDRETQY

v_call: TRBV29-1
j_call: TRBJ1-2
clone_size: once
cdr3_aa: SAQVNNGYT

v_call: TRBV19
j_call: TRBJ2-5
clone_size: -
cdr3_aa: ASSIAHRKETQY

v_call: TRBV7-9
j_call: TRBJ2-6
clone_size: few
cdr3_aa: ASSPEAAGANVLT

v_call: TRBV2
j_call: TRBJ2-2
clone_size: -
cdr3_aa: ATGQGLNTGELF

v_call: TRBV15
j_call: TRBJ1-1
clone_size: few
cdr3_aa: ATSMQFDTEAF

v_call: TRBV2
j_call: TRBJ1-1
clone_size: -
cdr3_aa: ATRRGTGGTEAF

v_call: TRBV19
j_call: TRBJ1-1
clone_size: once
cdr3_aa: ASSTDRGRDMNTEAF

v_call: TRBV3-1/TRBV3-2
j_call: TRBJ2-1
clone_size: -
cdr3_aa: ASSLRAGLALYNEQF

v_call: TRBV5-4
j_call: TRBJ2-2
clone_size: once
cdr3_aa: ASSSSGGSGELF

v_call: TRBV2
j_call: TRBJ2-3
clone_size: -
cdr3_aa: ASSGGHPSTDTQY

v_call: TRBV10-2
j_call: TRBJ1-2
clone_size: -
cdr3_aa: ASFGQDRGRVNGYT

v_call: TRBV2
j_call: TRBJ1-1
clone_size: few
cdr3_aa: ASSYRQVNIEAF

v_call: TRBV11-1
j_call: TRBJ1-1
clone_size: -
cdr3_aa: ASSPTYRNTEAF

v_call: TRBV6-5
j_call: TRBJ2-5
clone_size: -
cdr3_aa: ASKDVGPGGTQY

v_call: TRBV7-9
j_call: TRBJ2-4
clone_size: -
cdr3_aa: ASSLPGVGNIQY

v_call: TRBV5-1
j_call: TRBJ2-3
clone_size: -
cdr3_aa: ASSAYAGEHTDTQY

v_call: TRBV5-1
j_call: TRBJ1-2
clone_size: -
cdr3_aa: AIPGQRDNYGYT

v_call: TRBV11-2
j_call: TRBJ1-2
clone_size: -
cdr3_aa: ASSSQGNYGYT

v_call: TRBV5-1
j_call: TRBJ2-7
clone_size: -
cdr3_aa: ASSPGTVSYEQY

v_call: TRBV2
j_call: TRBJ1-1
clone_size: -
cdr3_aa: ASRLDSLNTEAF

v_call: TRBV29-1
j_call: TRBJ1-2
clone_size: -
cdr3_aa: SGTGPNYGYT

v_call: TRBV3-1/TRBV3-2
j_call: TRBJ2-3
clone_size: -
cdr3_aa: ASSQTRQGASTQY

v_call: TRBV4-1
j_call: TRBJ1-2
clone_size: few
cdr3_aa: ASSLTSGTEYGYT

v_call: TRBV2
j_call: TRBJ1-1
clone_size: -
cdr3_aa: ASTSHGTGRAF

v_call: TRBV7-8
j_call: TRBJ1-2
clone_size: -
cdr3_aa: ASSLAPDYGYT

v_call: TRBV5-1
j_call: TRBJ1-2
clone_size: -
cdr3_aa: ASSLTECGT

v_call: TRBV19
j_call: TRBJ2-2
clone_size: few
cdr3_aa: ASSIGGVRNGELF

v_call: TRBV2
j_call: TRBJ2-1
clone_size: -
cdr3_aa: ASSLLAGGKQF

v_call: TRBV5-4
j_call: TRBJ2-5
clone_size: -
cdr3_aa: ASSLGGRQETQY

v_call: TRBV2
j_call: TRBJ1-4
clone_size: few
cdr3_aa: ATSRQGNEKLF

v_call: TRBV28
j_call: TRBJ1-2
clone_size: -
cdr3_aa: ASSSGGRGGYT

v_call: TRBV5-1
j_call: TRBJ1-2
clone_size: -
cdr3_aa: ASSYGRGDGYT

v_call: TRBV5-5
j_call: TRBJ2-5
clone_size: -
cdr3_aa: ASSFLAPQETQY

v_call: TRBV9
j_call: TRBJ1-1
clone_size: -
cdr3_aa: ASSAQQLNTEAF

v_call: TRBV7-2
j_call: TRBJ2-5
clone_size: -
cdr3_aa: ASSPPSGSGKTQY

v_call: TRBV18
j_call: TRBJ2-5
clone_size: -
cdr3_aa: ASSQAQGQETQY

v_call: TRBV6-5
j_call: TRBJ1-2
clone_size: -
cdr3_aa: ASSPQQGSNYGYT

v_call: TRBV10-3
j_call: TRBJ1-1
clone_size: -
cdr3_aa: ATRTAKNTEAF

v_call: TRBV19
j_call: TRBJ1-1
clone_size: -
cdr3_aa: ASSTQTGGVAEAF

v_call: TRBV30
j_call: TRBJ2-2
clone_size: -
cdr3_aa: AWSSRGAFGELF

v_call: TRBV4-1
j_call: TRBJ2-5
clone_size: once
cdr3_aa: ASSQELGGSKKTQY

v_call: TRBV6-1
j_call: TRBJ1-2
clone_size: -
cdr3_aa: ASSEGVGGGYGYT

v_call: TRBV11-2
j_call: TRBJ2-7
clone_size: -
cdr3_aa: ASSLRPYDLQY

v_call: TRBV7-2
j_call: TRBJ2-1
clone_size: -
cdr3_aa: ASSSGQGLVEQF

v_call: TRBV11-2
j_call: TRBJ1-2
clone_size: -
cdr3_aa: ASSLDPPVYGYT

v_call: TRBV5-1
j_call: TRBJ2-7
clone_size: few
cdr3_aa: ASSYTSGGSYEQY

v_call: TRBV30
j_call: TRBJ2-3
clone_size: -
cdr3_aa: AWSVQFDTQY

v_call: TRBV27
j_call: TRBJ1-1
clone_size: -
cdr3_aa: ASSLGTGGSEAF